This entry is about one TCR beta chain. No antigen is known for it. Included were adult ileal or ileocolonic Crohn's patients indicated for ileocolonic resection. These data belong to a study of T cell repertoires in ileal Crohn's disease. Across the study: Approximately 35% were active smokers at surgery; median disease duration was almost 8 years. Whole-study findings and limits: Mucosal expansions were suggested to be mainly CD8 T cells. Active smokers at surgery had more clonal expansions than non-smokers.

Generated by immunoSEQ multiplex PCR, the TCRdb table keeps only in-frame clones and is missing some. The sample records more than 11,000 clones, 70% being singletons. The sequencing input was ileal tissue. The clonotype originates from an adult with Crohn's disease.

CDR3 coding DNA: TGCGCCAGCAGCTTGGGAATCCGGCGGGACAGGGGGCCTGGAAACACCATATATTTT. This encodes CASSLGIRRDRGPGNTIYF. The V gene is TRBV5-1, the J gene TRBJ1-3, with 12 bases fitting TRBD1. J lost 2 bases, V lost 0 bases, and 9 bases had no gene match. The CDR3 spans 19 residues. CDR1 SGHRS and CDR2 YFSETQ come from the germline V gene.